What follows describes a single T cell receptor (beta chain). The clone's antigen remains unknown. The record has no base qualities; no much larger clone is one base away. Trimming leaves V shorter by 7 bases and J shorter by 5 bases, with the junction holding 5 bases beyond the gene matches. As encoded in the germline V gene (reference sequence), CDR1 is SEHNR while CDR2 is FQNEAQ. The CDR3 goes from the cysteine to the phenylalanine over 13 residues. Only the CDR3 region is kept as DNA, spanning 39 bases read in frame from base 1. Library construction relied on the immunoSEQ multiplex PCR assay. The multiplex PCR relied on a mix of 60 forward primers for TCR Vbeta segments and 13 reverse primers for TCR Jbeta segments. Amplification of the CDR3 region of rearranged TCR beta genes was performed with a multiplex PCR assay on genomic DNA. The Illumina HiSeq System was used to sequence the amplified TCR beta libraries as 87-base-pair reads. Regarding the original processing steps: In a later analysis, tens of millions of unique TCR beta chains were counted across the roughly 670 repertoires, and around 10 million of these chains were shared by at least two donors. A nearest-neighbor algorithm error-corrected the raw reads and collapsed the reads into unique sequences, merging closely related sequences to remove PCR and sequencing errors. CDR3 sequences were aligned to IMGT reference sequences to assign V, D and J gene segments. Each retained sequence needed at least a six-nucleotide match to both a V gene segment and a J gene segment. A rearrangement was called productive if the CDR3 had no stop codons and remained in frame with V and J, and every other rearrangement was called non-productive. Following IMGT convention, CDR3 was defined as the stretch from the second conserved V-encoded cysteine to the conserved J-encoded phenylalanine. The earlier analysis of about 590 of the donors excluded sequences that lacked an unambiguous match to a single V gene segment. An earlier analysis of approximately 590 of the donors called V segments functional above 56.7% productive rearrangements and segregating when the between-donor standard deviation exceeded 5%. A statistical classification framework was built to diagnose cytomegalovirus status from the catalog of TCR beta chain sequences. A later analysis assigned V and J genes by comparing TCR nucleotide sequences with IMGT/GENE-DB human TR gene sequences. Using the TCRdist pipeline, a later analysis assigned CDR3 sequences along with most-parsimonious VDJ recombination scenarios. In a later analysis, each TCR beta chain was defined by its CDR3 amino acid sequence together with its V-gene family, and reads lacking a unique V-gene family were excluded. As a way to deal with suspected cross-contamination and a sequencing artifact, a later analysis dropped over 550 nucleotide sequences that were highly shared and had low generation probability. A later analysis calculated a clonal expansion index for each public chain from normalized within-repertoire ranks of inferred template counts. In a later analysis, generation probabilities were computed using a VDJ recombination model fitted to out-of-frame rearrangements, and the results were checked against IGoR. In a later analysis, hypergeometric tests were used to score TCR-TCR, TCR-HLA and TCR-CMV co-occurrence, with a repertoire-size bias correction applied to TCR pairs. In a later analysis, false discovery rates were estimated by permuting HLA or CMV assignments 20 times. In a later analysis, co-occurring TCRs were grouped using DBSCAN, with TCRdist sequence similarity added in when clustering inside HLA-allele-positive subsets. Repertoires with fewer than 30,000 or more than 120,000 public chains were left out of co-occurrence clustering, as were four to six repertoires with anomalous nucleotide sharing. What TCRdb holds here is the immuneACCESS table cut down to in-frame rearrangements. Part of the clones is not present; checked against another copy, under half of the missing clones reflect an unresolved V gene, and the others are unexplained. The V and J calls and clone size are taken from that table; D and trimming were inferred from the DNA. Across this sample there are 200,000 to 250,000 clones, with more than 75% seen only once. The top ten clonotypes cover less than 3.5% of the sample.

This specimen comes from a study of cytomegalovirus exposure and HLA in healthy donors (dated by TCRdb to the late 2010s). Context from the whole study: An earlier analysis of approximately 550 of the donors reported 250 to 300 Gb of sequence data and approximately 110 million unique TCR beta sequences from approximately 180 million T cells. An early release covering roughly 580 HLA-typed donors comprised about 300 gigabases of sequencing data and 85 million to 100 million unique TCR sequences. Among the approximately 430 genotyped donors, more than 70% belonged to the genetic ancestry cluster associated with self-reported Caucasian donors. The study aimed to test whether cataloging public T cell receptors could reveal signatures of past pathogen exposure. Using immunosequencing, the study profiled T cell repertoires from 550 to 750 subjects and related those repertoires to cytomegalovirus serostatus. Besides the first cohort of 550 to 750 subjects, a separate validation cohort made up of roughly 120 different subjects was used. To predict cytomegalovirus infection status, the study combined high-throughput TCR immunosequencing, statistical association of individual TCRs with disease status, and machine learning. To study patterns of TCR occurrence, a later analysis re-analyzed previously published TCR beta repertoires from around 670 donors and added high-resolution HLA genotyping. In the later analysis, no new phenotypic data were used to find candidate immune exposures; instead, reliance was placed on TCR beta sequences and their occurrence across donors. To decide whether each TCR beta V gene segment behaved as functional or pseudogenic, an earlier analysis of fewer than 750 of the donors relied on high-throughput TCR beta sequencing. Donor age, sex, ethnicity and CMV serostatus were collected together with the repertoire data. In a later genetic analysis, genome-wide SNP genotypes for 398 of the 666 donors were used, and that subset was treated as a discovery cohort. All discovery cohort repertoires had been generated using a single sequencing platform. HLA typing covered class I and class II loci at four-digit resolution. Typing coverage differed by locus: A, B, C, DRB1 and DQB1 were typed in roughly 620-630 donors, DQA1 in 522, DPA1 in roughly 590, and DPB1 in 472. Roughly 5 DR-DQ haplotypes were handled as single units for association and clustering because linkage in the cohort was strong. Among roughly 400 genotyped donors of the cohort, an average of approximately 220,000 unique TCR beta nucleotide sequences was sequenced per donor, of which roughly 18% were non-productive. The paper's findings and limits, for the study overall: A later genetic analysis reported fewer N-insertions in productive TCRs among donors in an Asian-associated ancestry cluster than the roughly 700-donor mean. The 87-base-pair reads could not distinguish some IMGT-functional V segments, including TRBV6-2 and TRBV6-3, so those segments were excluded. Strong co-occurrence of HLA alleles, especially DR and DQ, made assigning TCR associations to individual alleles difficult. The study listed 150 to 200 TCR beta chains as associated with cytomegalovirus. The authors suggested that the approach could potentially be generalized to other disease states and immunological phenotypes. In a later analysis, HLA-associated TCR beta chains showed more clonal expansion and lower generation probabilities than non-associated chains that were equally common. The sequencing pipeline was judged likely to have produced a cluster of highly shared sequence variants as a technical artifact. An earlier analysis of 450 to 750 of the donors showed that most TCR beta V segments appeared in productive rearrangements either about 90% or about 30% of the time, which broadly matched IMGT annotations. Immune exposure information for the cohort was limited to CMV serostatus. In a later genetic analysis, a missense DCLRE1C variant was associated with V-gene and J-gene trimming of TCR beta chains, and the association was replicated in an independent cohort. According to a later analysis, parvovirus B19, influenza, CMV and Epstein-Barr virus appeared linked to several top co-occurrence clusters. A later analysis associated around 16,000 TCR beta sequences with specific HLA alleles at a false discovery rate of 0.05. Roughly uniform sequencing depth across donors was assumed in presence/absence analyses, although this assumption may not hold. Because counts were too low, about 18 rarely observed V segments, including chromosome 9 orphons, were excluded from the earlier analysis of 500 to 700 of the donors. A later analysis found that most CMV-associated TCR beta chains appeared HLA-restricted, with HLA associations seemingly driven largely by CMV exposure. A further reported finding was that TCR beta sequences accurately predicted the HLA-A and HLA-B alleles for most subjects in the first cohort. Most TCR sequences were observed very rarely across donors, whereas some public TCRs were present in many individuals. The classifier was reported to diagnose cytomegalovirus status with high specificity and sensitivity in both the original and validation cohorts. Linkage disequilibrium might explain the correlated functional status among segregating V segments, but an unknown experimental factor could not be ruled out. Because HLA typing was missing for some donors at each locus, association tests included only the typed subset. Three of the identified cytomegalovirus-associated TCR beta chains were confirmed in vitro to be specific for cytomegalovirus antigens. In this cohort, only TCR beta chains were sequenced, and detectable features were limited by the absence of alpha or paired-chain data. In a later analysis, TCR association rates were found to vary across HLA loci, with the most associated TCRs seen for DRB1 alleles and the fewest for HLA-C alleles.

The cohort was made up of approximately 700 healthy bone marrow donors. All cohort members were sampled while nominally healthy, although unrecorded immune exposures were likely present. The donor was CMV seronegative and was included in the group of 352 seronegative cohort members. A peripheral blood sample was collected from each donor, and TCR beta sequencing was performed on peripheral blood mononuclear cells. Genomic DNA extraction from the blood cell samples was performed with the Qiagen DNeasy Blood Extraction Kit. Sequenced sample: PBMCs. The chain is encoded by TRBV7-9 joined to TRBJ2-1; TRBD1 fits 7 bases in the junction. The clonotype comes from a woman between 40 and 50 years old in good health and CMV-seronegative. In nucleotides, the sequence is TGTGCCAGCAACAGGGGCGAAAACAATGAGCAGTTCTTC. It encodes CASNRGENNEQFF.